This T cell receptor beta chain emerged from a study of cytomegalovirus exposure and HLA in healthy donors. Germline CDR1 reads MNHNY; CDR2 reads SVGAGI (reference sequence). Deletions cut 2 bases from V and 4 bases from J, with 12 bases between. This CDR3 is built from 15 residues. Both 60 Vbeta primers and 13 Jbeta primers went into the PCR. This table comes from immunoSEQ multiplex PCR, and its TCRdb copy is limited to in-frame clones, with some not included. The sample holds about 190,000 clones, about nine tenths seen once. The V call is TRBV6-6, the J call TRBJ1-5, with a possible D match to TRBD1 (5 bases). Input material: PBMCs. This sequence was found in a boy aged 2-9 years in good health and CMV-seronegative. The CDR3 sequence: CASSYAGLGNQPQHF. CDR3 nucleotide sequence: TGTGCCAGCAGTTACGCAGGGCTAGGGAATCAGCCCCAGCATTTT.